A selection of T cell receptor beta chains follows, all from one sample in a study of control samples from healthy donors and cancer patients. The protocol was immunoSEQ multiplex PCR, while the TCRdb copy is restricted to in-frame clones and leaves out a portion. The sample carries around 84,000 clones, 90% to 95% recorded once. What was sequenced was blood. The source of these receptors is a man younger than 45 in good health. Each CDR3 is given with its conserved first and last residue. Fields, in order: clone size, J gene, D gene, V gene, CDR3 protein, CDR3 DNA. D genes are given only for firm matches. Size values are once, few and many counts, or a class for expanded clones, and some rows have none.

abundance: NA
j_gene: TRBJ1-1
d_gene: NA
v_gene: TRBV29-1
CDR3aa: CSVGNFLNTEAFF
CDR3nt: TGCAGCGTCGGGAATTTTTTGAACACTGAAGCTTTCTTT

abundance: NA
j_gene: TRBJ1-1
d_gene: TRBD1
v_gene: TRBV7-9
CDR3aa: CASSHRDRVELAFF
CDR3nt: TGTGCCAGCAGCCATCGGGACAGGGTTGAGCTGGCTTTCTTT

abundance: NA
j_gene: TRBJ2-7
d_gene: TRBD1
v_gene: TRBV14
CDR3aa: CASSPGTGTYEQYF
CDR3nt: TGTGCCAGCAGCCCTGGGACAGGTACCTACGAGCAGTACTTC

abundance: NA
j_gene: TRBJ1-5
d_gene: TRBD1
v_gene: TRBV28
CDR3aa: CASIPTGENQPQHF
CDR3nt: TGTGCCAGCATTCCCACAGGGGAGAATCAGCCCCAGCATTTT

abundance: NA
j_gene: TRBJ2-7
d_gene: TRBD1
v_gene: TRBV9
CDR3aa: CASSAHGTGSYEQYF
CDR3nt: TGTGCCAGCAGCGCCCACGGGACAGGGTCCTACGAGCAGTACTTC

abundance: NA
j_gene: TRBJ1-1
d_gene: NA
v_gene: TRBV2
CDR3aa: CASSTRQVAEAFF
CDR3nt: TGTGCCAGCAGCACGCGACAGGTCGCTGAAGCTTTCTTT

abundance: NA
j_gene: TRBJ2-2
d_gene: NA
v_gene: TRBV5-1
CDR3aa: CASCPHRNTGELFF
CDR3nt: TGCGCCAGCTGTCCCCACAGGAACACCGGGGAGCTGTTTTTT

abundance: NA
j_gene: TRBJ1-5
d_gene: NA
v_gene: TRBV4-3
CDR3aa: CASSQSWGSNQPQHF
CDR3nt: TGCGCCAGCAGCCAATCTTGGGGGTCCAATCAGCCCCAGCATTTT

abundance: NA
j_gene: TRBJ2-7
d_gene: TRBD2
v_gene: TRBV5-1
CDR3aa: CASSLFPGTIGEQYF
CDR3nt: TGCGCCAGCAGCTTGTTTCCAGGGACTATTGGGGAGCAGTACTTC

abundance: once
j_gene: TRBJ1-4
d_gene: TRBD1
v_gene: TRBV18
CDR3aa: CASSAGQGNEKLFF
CDR3nt: TGTGCCAGCTCAGCGGGACAGGGGAATGAAAAACTGTTTTTT

abundance: NA
j_gene: TRBJ1-3
d_gene: NA
v_gene: TRBV13
CDR3aa: CASSQVQSPTAGNTIYF
CDR3nt: TGTGCCAGCAGTCAAGTACAGTCCCCGACGGCTGGAAACACCATATATTTT

abundance: NA
j_gene: TRBJ2-5
d_gene: NA
v_gene: TRBV20-1
CDR3aa: CSAQTETQYF
CDR3nt: TGCAGTGCCCAGACGGAGACCCAGTACTTC

abundance: NA
j_gene: TRBJ1-2
d_gene: NA
v_gene: TRBV18
CDR3aa: CASSQGTQGNYGYTF
CDR3nt: TGTGCCAGCTCACAGGGGACACAGGGTAACTATGGCTACACCTTC

abundance: NA
j_gene: TRBJ2-7
d_gene: NA
v_gene: TRBV7-2
CDR3aa: CASSLVTYEQYF
CDR3nt: TGTGCCAGCAGCTTAGTTACTTACGAGCAGTACTTC

abundance: NA
j_gene: TRBJ1-2
d_gene: NA
v_gene: TRBV29-1
CDR3aa: CSVEGQGGPGEGYTF
CDR3nt: TGCAGCGTTGAAGGTCAGGGAGGTCCGGGGGAAGGCTACACCTTC

abundance: NA
j_gene: TRBJ1-1
d_gene: NA
v_gene: TRBV29-1
CDR3aa: CSVPSTVNTEAFF
CDR3nt: TGCAGCGTTCCATCGACCGTGAACACTGAAGCTTTCTTT

abundance: NA
j_gene: TRBJ1-2
d_gene: NA
v_gene: TRBV5-1
CDR3aa: CASSLAESNYGYTF
CDR3nt: TGCGCCAGCAGCTTGGCGGAGAGTAACTATGGCTACACCTTC

abundance: NA
j_gene: TRBJ1-2
d_gene: TRBD1
v_gene: TRBV5-8
CDR3aa: CASSSGTGVYGYTF
CDR3nt: TGTGCCAGCAGTTCCGGGACAGGCGTCTATGGCTACACCTTC

abundance: NA
j_gene: TRBJ1-2
d_gene: NA
v_gene: TRBV15
CDR3aa: CATSSDRLITMVGYTF
CDR3nt: TGTGCCACCAGCAGTGACAGACTAATAACTATGGTCGGCTACACCTTC

abundance: NA
j_gene: TRBJ1-1
d_gene: NA
v_gene: TRBV3-1/TRBV3-2
CDR3aa: CASSPGPLTEAFF
CDR3nt: TGTGCCAGCAGCCCCGGACCCCTCACTGAAGCTTTCTTT

abundance: NA
j_gene: TRBJ1-5
d_gene: NA
v_gene: TRBV7-2
CDR3aa: CASSLSPPGGNQPQHF
CDR3nt: TGTGCCAGCAGCCTATCGCCGCCGGGAGGCAATCAGCCCCAGCATTTT

abundance: NA
j_gene: TRBJ2-1
d_gene: NA
v_gene: TRBV6-6
CDR3aa: CASGPQGGAYEQFF
CDR3nt: TGTGCCAGCGGACCACAGGGGGGGGCCTATGAGCAGTTCTTC

abundance: NA
j_gene: TRBJ2-7
d_gene: NA
v_gene: TRBV4-3
CDR3aa: CASSLKTGAYEQYF
CDR3nt: TGCGCCAGCAGTCTGAAGACAGGCGCCTACGAGCAGTACTTC

abundance: NA
j_gene: TRBJ2-5
d_gene: TRBD2
v_gene: TRBV6-2/TRBV6-3
CDR3aa: CASSYSGTRETQYF
CDR3nt: TGTGCCAGCAGTTACTCCGGGACTAGAGAGACCCAGTACTTC

abundance: NA
j_gene: TRBJ2-7
d_gene: NA
v_gene: TRBV9
CDR3aa: CASSVASQGYEQYF
CDR3nt: TGTGCCAGCAGCGTAGCTAGCCAGGGTTACGAGCAGTACTTC

abundance: NA
j_gene: TRBJ1-1
d_gene: NA
v_gene: TRBV7-3
CDR3aa: CASSASVGNTEAFF
CDR3nt: TGTGCCAGCAGCGCCTCGGTAGGGAACACTGAAGCTTTCTTT

abundance: NA
j_gene: TRBJ2-7
d_gene: TRBD2
v_gene: TRBV18
CDR3aa: CASSATLAGEKEQYF
CDR3nt: TGTGCCAGCTCAGCAACACTAGCGGGAGAGAAGGAGCAGTACTTC

abundance: once
j_gene: TRBJ1-3
d_gene: NA
v_gene: TRBV2
CDR3aa: CASSGVSSGNTIYF
CDR3nt: TGTGCCAGCAGTGGTGTTTCCTCTGGAAACACCATATATTTT

abundance: NA
j_gene: TRBJ2-1
d_gene: NA
v_gene: TRBV6-5
CDR3aa: CASSQTGTLGEQFF
CDR3nt: TGTGCCAGCAGTCAGACAGGTACCCTGGGTGAGCAGTTCTTC

abundance: NA
j_gene: TRBJ2-7
d_gene: TRBD1
v_gene: TRBV29-1
CDR3aa: CSVPGQQNEQYF
CDR3nt: TGCAGCGTGCCGGGACAGCAAAACGAGCAGTACTTC

abundance: once
j_gene: TRBJ2-7
d_gene: TRBD2
v_gene: TRBV5-1
CDR3aa: CASSLVERDLYEQYF
CDR3nt: TGCGCCAGCAGCTTGGTTGAGCGGGATCTTTACGAGCAGTACTTC

abundance: NA
j_gene: TRBJ2-1
d_gene: TRBD2
v_gene: TRBV12-5
CDR3aa: CASGGTSGRSSYNEQFF
CDR3nt: TGTGCTAGTGGGGGGACTAGCGGGAGGTCCTCCTACAATGAGCAGTTCTTC

abundance: NA
j_gene: TRBJ2-7
d_gene: TRBD1
v_gene: TRBV15
CDR3aa: CATSPAGTGDYEQYF
CDR3nt: TGTGCCACCAGCCCCGCGGGGACAGGGGACTACGAGCAGTACTTC

abundance: NA
j_gene: TRBJ1-2
d_gene: NA
v_gene: TRBV24-1
CDR3aa: CATSQDGDRGGYTF
CDR3nt: TGTGCCACCTCACAAGACGGCGATAGAGGTGGCTACACCTTC

abundance: NA
j_gene: TRBJ2-3
d_gene: TRBD2
v_gene: TRBV11-2
CDR3aa: CASSLGGLAGNTQYF
CDR3nt: TGTGCCAGCAGCTTAGGGGGACTAGCGGGAAATACGCAGTATTTT

abundance: NA
j_gene: TRBJ1-1
d_gene: NA
v_gene: TRBV5-8
CDR3aa: CASSLEGGRVGEAFF
CDR3nt: TGTGCCAGCAGCTTGGAAGGCGGACGGGTGGGTGAAGCTTTCTTT

abundance: NA
j_gene: TRBJ2-5
d_gene: TRBD2
v_gene: TRBV3-1/TRBV3-2
CDR3aa: CASTSTSGRQETQYF
CDR3nt: TGTGCCAGCACCTCGACTAGCGGGAGACAAGAGACCCAGTACTTC

abundance: NA
j_gene: TRBJ2-7
d_gene: NA
v_gene: TRBV5-6
CDR3aa: CASSLGRGGTYEQYF
CDR3nt: TGTGCCAGCAGCTTGGGGCGTGGGGGAACCTACGAGCAGTACTTC

abundance: NA
j_gene: TRBJ2-1
d_gene: TRBD2
v_gene: TRBV7-9
CDR3aa: CASSLGLAGEFYNEQFF
CDR3nt: TGTGCCAGCAGCTTAGGGCTAGCGGGAGAGTTCTACAATGAGCAGTTCTTC

abundance: NA
j_gene: TRBJ1-2
d_gene: TRBD1
v_gene: TRBV12-3/TRBV12-4
CDR3aa: CASSDRGNYGYTF
CDR3nt: TGTGCCAGCAGCGACAGGGGTAACTATGGCTACACCTTC

abundance: once
j_gene: TRBJ2-5
d_gene: NA
v_gene: TRBV27
CDR3aa: CASSPLQGYQETQYF
CDR3nt: TGTGCCAGCAGTCCGCTTCAGGGTTACCAAGAGACCCAGTACTTC

abundance: NA
j_gene: TRBJ1-2
d_gene: NA
v_gene: TRBV14
CDR3aa: CASSQSVNYGYTF
CDR3nt: TGTGCCAGCAGCCAATCAGTGAACTATGGCTACACCTTC

abundance: NA
j_gene: TRBJ1-5
d_gene: NA
v_gene: TRBV12-3/TRBV12-4
CDR3aa: CATGVGNQPQHF
CDR3nt: TGTGCCACGGGGGTGGGGAATCAGCCCCAGCATTTT

abundance: NA
j_gene: TRBJ1-2
d_gene: TRBD1
v_gene: TRBV7-8
CDR3aa: CASSFRGRVEGYTF
CDR3nt: TGTGCCAGCAGCTTCAGGGGGCGCGTAGAAGGCTACACCTTC

abundance: NA
j_gene: TRBJ2-5
d_gene: NA
v_gene: TRBV3-1/TRBV3-2
CDR3aa: CASSQVGGPQYF
CDR3nt: TGTGCCAGCAGCCAAGTGGGGGGTCCCCAGTACTTC

abundance: NA
j_gene: TRBJ2-7
d_gene: TRBD1
v_gene: TRBV10-3
CDR3aa: CAISETGQGWYEQYF
CDR3nt: TGTGCCATCAGTGAAACGGGACAGGGGTGGTACGAGCAGTACTTC

abundance: once
j_gene: TRBJ2-7
d_gene: NA
v_gene: TRBV15
CDR3aa: CATSGRGYEQYF
CDR3nt: TGTGCCACCAGCGGGCGGGGCTACGAGCAGTACTTC

abundance: NA
j_gene: TRBJ2-2
d_gene: NA
v_gene: TRBV4-1
CDR3aa: CASSRNRVPSGVGTGELFF
CDR3nt: TGCGCCAGCAGCCGGAACAGGGTCCCGAGCGGGGTGGGCACCGGGGAGCTGTTTTTT

abundance: NA
j_gene: TRBJ2-5
d_gene: NA
v_gene: TRBV5-1
CDR3aa: CASSLPPQETQYF
CDR3nt: TGCGCCAGCAGCTTGCCCCCACAAGAGACCCAGTACTTC

abundance: NA
j_gene: TRBJ2-4
d_gene: TRBD2
v_gene: TRBV7-8
CDR3aa: CASSPSRGDTENIQYF
CDR3nt: TGTGCCAGCAGTCCTAGCCGGGGGGATACGGAAAACATTCAGTACTTC

abundance: NA
j_gene: TRBJ1-1
d_gene: NA
v_gene: TRBV7-9
CDR3aa: CASSSLRDGNTEAFF
CDR3nt: TGTGCCAGCAGCTCACTACGGGACGGCAACACTGAAGCTTTCTTT

abundance: NA
j_gene: TRBJ2-5
d_gene: NA
v_gene: TRBV15
CDR3aa: CATSRDPYLGRQETQYF
CDR3nt: TGTGCCACCAGCAGAGATCCCTACCTGGGACGCCAGGAGACCCAGTACTTC

abundance: NA
j_gene: TRBJ2-5
d_gene: NA
v_gene: TRBV2
CDR3aa: CASSALNPETQYF
CDR3nt: TGTGCCAGCAGCGCACTCAATCCAGAGACCCAGTACTTC

abundance: NA
j_gene: TRBJ1-6
d_gene: TRBD1
v_gene: TRBV11-2
CDR3aa: CASSGQGGSPLHF
CDR3nt: TGTGCCAGCAGCGGACAGGGCGGTTCACCCCTCCACTTT

abundance: NA
j_gene: TRBJ2-3
d_gene: TRBD1
v_gene: TRBV24-1
CDR3aa: CATSDLGTGNTDTQYF
CDR3nt: TGTGCCACCAGTGATCTAGGGACAGGGAACACAGATACGCAGTATTTT